The clone carrying this T cell receptor beta chain is classed as medium-sized. Its antigen is undetermined. The germline V gene encodes CDR1 DFQATT and CDR2 SNEGSKA (reference sequence). Trimming removed 6 bases from V and 0 bases from J; junction bases left unmatched: 10. The CDR3 consists of 15 residues. These data originate in a study of vaccination and CD4 T cells after COVID-19. On the study more broadly: Samples taken post-COVID came a median about 3 months after diagnosis, ranging from 35 to 161. The authors exposed cells to overlapping spike peptides derived from SARS-CoV-2, HCoV-NL63, HCoV-OC43 and HCoV-229E. The study, taken as a whole, reports: Rising from roughly 21 to 40, the median of SARS-CoV-2-reactive clonotypes did not change significantly.

Indicated treatment: approximately nine-day PBMC culture with coronavirus spike peptide pools or control peptides (ViraFEST assay). Peptide-pool expansion of antigen-specific T cells preceded TCR sequencing in ViraFEST. The Oncomine TCR Beta short-read assay generated sequence data from the DNA of cultured CD4+ T cells. Each CDR3 protein is one row after TCRdb ran MiXCR on the PCR reads. The sample has more than 2,500 distinct CDR3 sequences, over 25% seen once; the top ten hold 25% to 30%. The gene calls are TRBV20-1 and TRBJ1-2; 7 nucleotides align to TRBD1. This TCR came from a human donor who had recovered from COVID-19. The sequenced sample was CD4+ T cells from blood, cultured in vitro, obtained after SARS-CoV-2 vaccination. This CDR3 reads CSATPYRGANYGYTF. The CDR3 DNA reads as TGCAGTGCAACTCCCTACAGGGGCGCTAACTATGGCTACACCTTC.